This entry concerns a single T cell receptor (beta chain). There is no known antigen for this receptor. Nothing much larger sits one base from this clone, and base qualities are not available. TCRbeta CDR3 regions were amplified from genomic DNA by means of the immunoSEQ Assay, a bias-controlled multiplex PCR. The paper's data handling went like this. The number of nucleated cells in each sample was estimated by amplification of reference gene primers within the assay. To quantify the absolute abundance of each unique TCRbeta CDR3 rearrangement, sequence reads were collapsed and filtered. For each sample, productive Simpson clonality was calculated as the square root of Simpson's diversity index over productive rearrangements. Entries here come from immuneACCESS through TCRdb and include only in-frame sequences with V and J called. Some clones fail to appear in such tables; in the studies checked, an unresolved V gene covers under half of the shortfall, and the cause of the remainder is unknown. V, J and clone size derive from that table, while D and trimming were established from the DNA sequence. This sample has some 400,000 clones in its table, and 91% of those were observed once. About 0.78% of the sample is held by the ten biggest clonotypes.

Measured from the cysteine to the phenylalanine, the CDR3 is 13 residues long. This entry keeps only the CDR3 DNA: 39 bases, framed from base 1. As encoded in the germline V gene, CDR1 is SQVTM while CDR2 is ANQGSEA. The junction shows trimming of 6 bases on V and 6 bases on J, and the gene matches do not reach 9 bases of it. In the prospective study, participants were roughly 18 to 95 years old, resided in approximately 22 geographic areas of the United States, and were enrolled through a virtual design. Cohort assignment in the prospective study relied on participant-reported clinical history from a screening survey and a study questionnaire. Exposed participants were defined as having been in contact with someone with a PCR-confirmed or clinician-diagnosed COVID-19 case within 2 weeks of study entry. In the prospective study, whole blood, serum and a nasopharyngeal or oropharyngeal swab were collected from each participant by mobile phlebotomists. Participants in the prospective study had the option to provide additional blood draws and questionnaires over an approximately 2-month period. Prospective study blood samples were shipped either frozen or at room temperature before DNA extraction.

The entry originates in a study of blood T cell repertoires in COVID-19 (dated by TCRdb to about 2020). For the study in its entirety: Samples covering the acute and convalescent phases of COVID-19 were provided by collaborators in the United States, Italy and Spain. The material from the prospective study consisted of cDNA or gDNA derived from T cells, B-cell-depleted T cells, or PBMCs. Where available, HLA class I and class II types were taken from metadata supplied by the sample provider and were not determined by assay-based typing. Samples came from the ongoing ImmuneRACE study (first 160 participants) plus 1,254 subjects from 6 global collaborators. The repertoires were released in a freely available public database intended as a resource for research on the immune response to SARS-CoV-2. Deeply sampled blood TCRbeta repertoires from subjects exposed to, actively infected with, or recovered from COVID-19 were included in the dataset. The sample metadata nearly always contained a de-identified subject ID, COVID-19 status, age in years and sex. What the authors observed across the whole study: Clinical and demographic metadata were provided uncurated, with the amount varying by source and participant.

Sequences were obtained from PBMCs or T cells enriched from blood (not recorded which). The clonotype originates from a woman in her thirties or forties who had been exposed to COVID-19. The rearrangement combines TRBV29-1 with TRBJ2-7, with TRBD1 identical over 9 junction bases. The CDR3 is CSVRDRANGEQYF. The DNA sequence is TGCAGCGTCCGGGACAGGGCTAATGGCGAGCAGTACTTC.